The clone carrying this T cell receptor (beta chain) was counted only a few times. Its antigen remains unidentified. TCRdb keeps only in-frame clones here, not all; method: immunoSEQ multiplex PCR. The sample records some 80,000 clones, about 85% being singletons. This sample was included in a study of T cell clones after liver transplantation. Points from the study as a whole: A larger donor-reactive than third-party decline suggested partial antigen-specific deletion.

Trimming removed 6 bases from V and 0 bases from J; junction bases left unmatched: 7. The germline CDR1 and CDR2 sequences are SEHNR and FQNEAQ (reference sequence). The CDR3 has 16 residues. This clonotype was obtained from a human patient who received a liver transplant. Part of the T cell pool may stem from the graft donor. This chain links TRBV7-9 with TRBJ2-3, with 9 nucleotides matching TRBD2. The sample here was CD4+ T cells from blood, taken less than 50 months after liver transplant. As DNA, the CDR3 is TGTGCCAGCAGTCTCGGACTAGCGAAGAGCACAGATACGCAGTATTTT. Protein sequence: CASSLGLAKSTDTQYF.